The 5 T cell receptor beta chains given below trace back to one sample, sequenced in a study of T cells in Graves' hyperthyroidism and ophthalmopathy. Authors of the study amplified TCR beta CDR3 regions from RNA transcripts. The TCR CDR3 was amplified in a first-round RT-PCR using the HTBI primer set. Via MiXCR, TCRdb re-called the multiplex PCR reads, giving one row per CDR3 protein. This sample has about 520,000 distinct CDR3 sequences, with about 20% found just once. Material: blood. The receptors shown here come from a man between 18 and 35 years old with Graves' hyperthyroidism.

The V and J genes are TRBV20-1 and TRBJ2-5; 9 bases match TRBD1. V was pared by 0 bases and J by 4 bases, with 9 bases of the junction left unmatched. The CDR3 totals 16 residues. Germline-derived CDR1 and CDR2 are DFQATT and SNEGSKA (reference sequence). CDR3 region: CSARDDNRGRGETQYF. The CDR3 coding sequence is TGCAGTGCTAGAGATGACAACAGGGGGCGCGGAGAGACCCAGTACTTC.

Regarding this clonotype: This may arise from a read error, as a much more abundant clone is one base away. This rearrangement joins TRBV29-1 to TRBJ1-3; D gene ambiguous. Germline CDR1 reads SQVTM; CDR2 reads ANQGSEA. V was clipped by 5 bases and J by 4 bases, with 9 bases between them. The CDR3 is made up of 12 amino acids. The CDR3 DNA sequence: TGCAGCGTTTTGGCAGAAGGAAACACCATATATTTT. It encodes CSVLAEGNTIYF.

This clonotype occurred many times. The rearrangement links TRBV24-1 to TRBJ1-5; D gene uncertain. V shed 4 bases and J shed 6 bases, with 9 bases lying between them. Germline loops: CDR1 KGHDR, CDR2 SFDVKD. The CDR3 runs 13 residues. CDR3 in DNA: TGTGCCACCAGTGAGGGTCTAAGTCAGCCCCAGCATTTT. As protein: CATSEGLSQPQHF.

This clonotype came up many times. The V gene is TRBV27, the J gene TRBJ1-6, with TRBD1 matching 10 bases. From germline, CDR1 is MNHEY and CDR2 SMNVEV (reference sequence). The CDR3 extends over 15 amino acids. The V and J ends lost 8 bases and 9 bases, in that order; junction bases with no gene match: 10. The CDR3 sequence is CASGYAGQGSSPLHF. CDR3 DNA sequence: TGTGCCAGCGGATATGCGGGACAGGGGAGTTCACCCCTCCACTTT.

The chain joins TRBV19 to TRBJ1-1; TRBD1 might be the D (6 bases). The CDR3 extends over 12 amino acids. Germline V gives CDR1 LNHDA, CDR2 SQIVND (reference sequence). V lost 5 bases and J 6 bases, leaving 10 bases between the germline ends. CDR3 sequence reads: CASSGDIAEAFF. The CDR3 DNA reads TGTGCCAGTAGTGGGGACATCGCTGAAGCTTTCTTT.